This record covers a single TCR beta chain. The antigen is undetermined. The sample belongs to a study of OX40 agonist ivuxolimab in advanced cancers. Whole-study results and caveats: Some of the nonresponding patients also showed low levels of normalized T-cell clonal expansion.

Germline CDR1 SGHAT, CDR2 FQNNGV. V shed 3 bases and J shed 3 bases, with 10 bases lying between them. CDR3 size: 14 residues. Sequenced by immunoSEQ multiplex PCR; TCRdb stores in-frame clones only, minus some. In the table there are just over 90,000 clones, around 91% of which are singletons. This chain links TRBV11-2 with TRBJ2-3; maybe TRBD1 (6 bases). The sequence came from an adult with an advanced solid tumor such as melanoma, head and neck, liver or kidney cancer. Sequenced material: CD4+ or CD8+ T cells sorted from blood, taken in a trial of the OX40 agonist ivuxolimab. The CDR3 spells CASSLWQGTDTQYF. The DNA for the CDR3 is TGTGCCAGCAGCTTGTGGCAGGGGACAGATACGCAGTATTTT.